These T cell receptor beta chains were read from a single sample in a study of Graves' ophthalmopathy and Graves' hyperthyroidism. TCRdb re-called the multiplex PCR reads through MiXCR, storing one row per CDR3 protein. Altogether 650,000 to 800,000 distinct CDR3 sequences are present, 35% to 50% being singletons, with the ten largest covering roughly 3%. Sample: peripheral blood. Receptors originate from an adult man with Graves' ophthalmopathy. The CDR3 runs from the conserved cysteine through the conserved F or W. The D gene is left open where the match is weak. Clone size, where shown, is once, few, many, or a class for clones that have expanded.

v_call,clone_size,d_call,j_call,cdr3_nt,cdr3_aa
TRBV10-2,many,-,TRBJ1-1,TGCGCCAGCACTCGGGGTCGGGCGAACACTGAAGCTTTCTTT,CASTRGRANTEAFF
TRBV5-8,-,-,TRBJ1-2,TGTGCCAGCACATCTGGGGGTGGGGGCTATGGCTACACCTTC,CASTSGGGGYGYTF
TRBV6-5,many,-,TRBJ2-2,TGTGCCAGCAGTTACGCCCCCAACGATCGGGTGGGGCTGTTTTTT,CASSYAPNDRVGLFF
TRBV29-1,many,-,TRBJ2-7,TGCAGCGTTGGGGGGCACGACGCCGAGCAGTACTTC,CSVGGHDAEQYF
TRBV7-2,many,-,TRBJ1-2,TGTGCCAGCAGCTTAAGGGCCACAGGTGTCTATGGCTACACCTTC,CASSLRATGVYGYTF
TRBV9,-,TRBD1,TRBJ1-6,TGTGCCAGCAGCCTAGCGGGACAGGGGGATTCACCCCTCCACTTT,CASSLAGQGDSPLHF
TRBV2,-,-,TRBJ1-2,TGTGCCAGCAGTTACTTAGGCAGGGCCTATGGCTACACCTTC,CASSYLGRAYGYTF
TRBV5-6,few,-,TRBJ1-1,TGTGCCAGCAGCTATCGTGCCCGGTACAGGGCGATGAACACTGAAGCTTTCTTT,CASSYRARYRAMNTEAFF
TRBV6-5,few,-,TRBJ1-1,TGTGCCAGCAGTTACTCGCATCGGAGGGTCCAGGACACTGAAGCTTTCTTT,CASSYSHRRVQDTEAFF
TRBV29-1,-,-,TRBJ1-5,TGCAGCGTTAGATGGGCAGCGAACAATCAGCCCCAGCATTTT,CSVRWAANNQPQHF
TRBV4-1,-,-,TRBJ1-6,TGCGCCAGCAGCCAAGGTATACGGGGTTCACCAACCCTCCACTTT,CASSQGIRGSPTLHF
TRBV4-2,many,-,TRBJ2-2,TGTGCCAGCAGCCAAGACGTAACGGCAGCGAACACCGGGGAGCTGTTTTTT,CASSQDVTAANTGELFF
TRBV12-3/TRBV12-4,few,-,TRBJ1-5,TGTGCCAGCAGTTTATCTTGGCAGTTCAATCAGCCCCAGCATTTT,CASSLSWQFNQPQHF
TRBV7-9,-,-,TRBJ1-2,TGTGCCAGCAGCTTACCTCCGGGGGATGGCTACACCTTC,CASSLPPGDGYTF
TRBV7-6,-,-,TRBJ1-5,TGTGTCAGCAGCTTGAAGGACCCCAATCAGCCCCAGCATTTT,CVSSLKDPNQPQHF
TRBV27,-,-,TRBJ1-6,TGTGCCAGCAAAACGGGAAGTTCACCCCTCCACTTT,CASKTGSSPLHF
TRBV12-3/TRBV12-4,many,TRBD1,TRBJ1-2,TGTGCCAGCACCCCGGGACAGGCAGCTTATGGCTACACCTTC,CASTPGQAAYGYTF
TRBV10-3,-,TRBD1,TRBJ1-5,TGTGCCATCAGTGAGCCGGACAGGGGTGATCAGCCCCAGCATTTT,CAISEPDRGDQPQHF
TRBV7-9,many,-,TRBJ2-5,TGTGCCAGCAGCCCCCGGGGAGGTTTGATAACCCAGTACTTC,CASSPRGGLITQYF
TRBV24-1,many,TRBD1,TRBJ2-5,TGTGCCACCAGCGACCCGACAGGGGCACAAGAGACCCAGTACTTC,CATSDPTGAQETQYF
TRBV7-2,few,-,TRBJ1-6,TGTGCCAGCAGTTGGGCCCCGAATTCACCCCTCCACTTT,CASSWAPNSPLHF
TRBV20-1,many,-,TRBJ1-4,TGCAGTGCTAGAGTCGGGGCAGGGGAGGATGAAAAACTGTTTTTT,CSARVGAGEDEKLFF
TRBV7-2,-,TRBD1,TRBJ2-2,TGTGCCAGCAGCTCGCGACAGGGGGACACCGGGGAGCTGTTTTTT,CASSSRQGDTGELFF
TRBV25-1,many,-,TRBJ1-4,TGTGCCAGCAGTCGAGGATATTACGAAAAACTGTTTTTT,CASSRGYYEKLFF
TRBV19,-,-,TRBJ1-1,TGTGCCAGTAAAAGGACGAATAAGGCGAACACTGAAGCTTTCTTT,CASKRTNKANTEAFF
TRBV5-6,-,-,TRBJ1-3,TGTGCCAGCAGCTTGCAAGGGGGGAGAAACACCATATATTTT,CASSLQGGRNTIYF
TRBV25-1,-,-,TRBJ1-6,TGTGCCAGCAGTACGTTTAGGGACGCCAACTATAATTCACCCCTCCACTTT,CASSTFRDANYNSPLHF
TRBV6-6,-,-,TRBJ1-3,TGTGCCAGCAGCCAACTAGGGGCGGGAAACACCATATATTTT,CASSQLGAGNTIYF
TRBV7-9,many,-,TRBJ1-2,TGTGCCAGCAGCCCCTCCGAGGGTCCCGTCTATGGCTACACCTTC,CASSPSEGPVYGYTF
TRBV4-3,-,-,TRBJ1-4,TGCGCCAGCAGCCTCCGGGACACTCATGAAAAACTGTTTTTT,CASSLRDTHEKLFF
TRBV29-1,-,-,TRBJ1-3,TGCAGCGTTGGGCGGGGGAACACCATATATTTT,CSVGRGNTIYF
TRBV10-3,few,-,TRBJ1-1,TGTGCCAGCAGTCCCCAGTCCGGGGGCGGCCTGAACACTGAAGCTTTCTTT,CASSPQSGGGLNTEAFF
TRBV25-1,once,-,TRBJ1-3,TGTGCCAGCAGTGCTAGATTTGGAAACACCATATATTTT,CASSARFGNTIYF
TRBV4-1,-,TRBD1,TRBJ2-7,TGCGCCAGCAGCCAAGGCGACAGGGTTCGCTACGAGCAGTACTTC,CASSQGDRVRYEQYF
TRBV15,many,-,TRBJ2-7,TGTGCCACCAGCAGACAGCTTAGGGGGTCGACCTACGAGCAGTACTTC,CATSRQLRGSTYEQYF
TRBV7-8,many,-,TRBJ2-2,TGTGCCAGCAGCCTCCATCTGGACAGAATGAACACCGGGGAGCTGTTTTTT,CASSLHLDRMNTGELFF
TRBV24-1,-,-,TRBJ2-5,TGTGCCACCAGTGCTAGGGATGCGTGGGAGACCCAGTACTTC,CATSARDAWETQYF
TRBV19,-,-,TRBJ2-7,TGTGCCAGTAGTCTCACAGGCAAGACCTACGAGCAGTACTTC,CASSLTGKTYEQYF
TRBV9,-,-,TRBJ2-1,TGTGCCAGCAGCTTAGCCGTACATGAGCAGTTCTTC,CASSLAVHEQFF
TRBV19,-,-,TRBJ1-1,TGTGCCAGTAAAATAGAGGGAAGGATGAACACTGAAGCTTTCTTT,CASKIEGRMNTEAFF
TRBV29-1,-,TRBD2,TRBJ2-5,TGCAGCGACTCTAGCGGGGCCATCAAGACCCAGTACTTC,CSDSSGAIKTQYF
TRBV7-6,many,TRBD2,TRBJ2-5,TGTGCCAGCAGCCGAGGCGGGAGCGGAGAGACCCAGTACTTC,CASSRGGSGETQYF
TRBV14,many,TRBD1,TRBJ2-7,TGTGCCAGCAGCAAAGGTCCCCCCTACAGGGGAAAGTACTTC,CASSKGPPYRGKYF
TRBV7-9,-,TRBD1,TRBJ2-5,TGTGCCAGCAGCTCCGGGACAGGTCTAGAGACCCGGTACTTC,CASSSGTGLETRYF
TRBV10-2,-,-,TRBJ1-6,TGCGCCAGCAGCGAAAACAGGGTCGGGATATCACCCCTCCACTTT,CASSENRVGISPLHF
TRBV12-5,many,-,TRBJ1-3,TGTGCTAGTGGGTCAGGACATGGGGGAAACACCATATATTTT,CASGSGHGGNTIYF
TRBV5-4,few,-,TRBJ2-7,TGTGCCAGCAGCGCGGAGCTCTTCTACGAGCAGTACTTC,CASSAELFYEQYF
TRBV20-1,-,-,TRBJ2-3,TGCAGTGCTAGAGATTCGGTAGATACGCAGTATTTT,CSARDSVDTQYF
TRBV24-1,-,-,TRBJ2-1,TGTGCCACCAGTTCTCGGGAGCGGGCCTACAATGAGCAGTTCTTC,CATSSRERAYNEQFF
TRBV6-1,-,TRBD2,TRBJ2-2,TGTGCCAGCAACAGACTAGCGGGGAACACCGGGGAGCTGTTTTTT,CASNRLAGNTGELFF
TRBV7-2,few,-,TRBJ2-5,TGTGCCAGCAGCTTACCCGGACAGAAAGAGACCCAGTACTTC,CASSLPGQKETQYF
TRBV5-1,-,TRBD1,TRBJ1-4,TGCGCCAGCAGCACACGGACAGGATTTAATGAAAAACTGTTTTTT,CASSTRTGFNEKLFF
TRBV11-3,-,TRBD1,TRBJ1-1,TGTGCCTGCAGCGGTCGACAGGGTCGGGAGAACACTGAAGCTTTCTTT,CACSGRQGRENTEAFF
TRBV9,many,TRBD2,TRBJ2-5,TGTGCCAGCAGCGCTGGGACTAACCAAGAGACCCAGTACTTC,CASSAGTNQETQYF
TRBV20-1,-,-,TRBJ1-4,TGCAGTGCCAGGATGGACCCGACTAATGAAAAACTGTTTTTT,CSARMDPTNEKLFF
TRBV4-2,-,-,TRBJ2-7,TGTGCCAGCAGACAAGGTCTAGCTTACGAGCAGTACTTC,CASRQGLAYEQYF
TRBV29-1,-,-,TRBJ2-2,TGCAGCGTAGTTGTGGAAACCCCCGGGGAGCTGTTTTTT,CSVVVETPGELFF
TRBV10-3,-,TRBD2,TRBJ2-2,TGTGCCAGCAGTTACCTTAGGCTAGCGGGAGATAAGGCCGGGGAGCTGTTTTTT,CASSYLRLAGDKAGELFF
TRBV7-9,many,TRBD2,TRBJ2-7,TGTGCCAGCAGCCGCCCTAGCGGCGGCTACGAGCAGTACTTC,CASSRPSGGYEQYF
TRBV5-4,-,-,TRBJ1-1,TGTGCCAGCAGCTTGGGGGACACCCTCTTTGAAGCTTTCTTT,CASSLGDTLFEAFF